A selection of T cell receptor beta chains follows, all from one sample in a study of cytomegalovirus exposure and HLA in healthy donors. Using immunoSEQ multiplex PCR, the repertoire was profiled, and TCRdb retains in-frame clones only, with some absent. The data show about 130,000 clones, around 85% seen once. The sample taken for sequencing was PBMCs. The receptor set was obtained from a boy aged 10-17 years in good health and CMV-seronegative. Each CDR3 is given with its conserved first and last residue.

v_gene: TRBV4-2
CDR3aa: CASSQPRQGSGGYTF

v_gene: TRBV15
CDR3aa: CATSPDRYSNQPQHF

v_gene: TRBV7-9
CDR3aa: CASSLRGGEKLFF

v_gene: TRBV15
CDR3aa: CATSPPGGMNTEAFF

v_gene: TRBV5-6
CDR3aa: CASSFQISPLHF

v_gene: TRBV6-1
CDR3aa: CASSETGGYGYTF

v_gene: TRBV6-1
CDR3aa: CASSEMELANYGYTF

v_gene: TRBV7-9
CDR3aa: CSSSLLEKLFF

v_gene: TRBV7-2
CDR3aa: CASSLARGTSGSRTDTQYF

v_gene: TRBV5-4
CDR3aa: CASSLQGSTDTQYF

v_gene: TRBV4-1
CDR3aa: CASSQPGGLAGGLTDTQYF

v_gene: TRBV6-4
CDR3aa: CASSVRGGAYNEQFF

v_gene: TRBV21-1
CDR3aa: CASSGDREVKSASGNTIYF

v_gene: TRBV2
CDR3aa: CASSEVSHNTEAFF

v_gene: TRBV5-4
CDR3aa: CASRGGMNTEAFF

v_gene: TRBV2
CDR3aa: CASTKRRGGQDQETQYF

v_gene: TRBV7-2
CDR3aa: CASSPTYSQETQYF

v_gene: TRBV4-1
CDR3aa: CASSHPGQGTHEQYF

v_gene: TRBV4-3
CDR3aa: CASSLATGYTTEAFF

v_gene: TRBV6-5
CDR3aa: CASSPGRGETQYF

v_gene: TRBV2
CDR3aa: CASKVDRGGTEAFF

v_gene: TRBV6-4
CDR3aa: CASSDDVSGAGELFF

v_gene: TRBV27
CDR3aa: CASSLDLGTGGEQYF

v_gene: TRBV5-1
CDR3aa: CASSSGGKMNTEAFF

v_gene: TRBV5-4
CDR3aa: CASSLGRPHYEQYF

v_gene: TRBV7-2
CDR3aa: CASSEGQGGGETQYF

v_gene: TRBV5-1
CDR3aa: CASSLVQGGRAEAFF